This T cell receptor (beta chain) was identified in a study of shared clonotypes between healthy human individuals. The authors' processing: Owing to the provision of junction-only sequences devoid of quality scores by immunoSEQ, filtering differed. Here immunoSEQ multiplex PCR was the method, and the copy in TCRdb shows in-frame clones only, minus some. From that table come the V and J calls and clone size; the DNA was used to work out D and trimming. This table has roughly 760,000 clones, 74% appearing once. The length of the CDR3 is 15 residues. V lost 3 bases and J lost 1, with 10 bases in between. Germline lookup yields CDR1 MDHEN and CDR2 SYDVKM.

The TCR comes from a woman aged 25-40 years in good health. The sample consisted of memory CD4+ T cells sorted from blood. The subset: CD45RA-negative fraction. The chain links TRBV28 to TRBJ2-1; perhaps TRBD1 as D (7 bases). The DNA for the CDR3 is TGTGCCAGCAGTTTCAGGGGGAGGTCCTACAATGAGCAGTTCTTC. This codes for CASSFRGRSYNEQFF. Drawing the rest from reference TRBV28 and TRBJ2-1, the complete variable domain is DVKVTQSSRYLVKRTGEKVFLECVQDMDHENMFWYRQDPGLGLRLIYFSYDVKMKEKGDIPEGYSVSREKKERFSLILESASTNQTSMYLCASSFRGRSYNEQFFGPGTRLTVL.